A single sample is the source of the 30 T cell receptor beta chains below, sequenced in a study of CXCR3-negative and CXCR3-positive naive CD8 T cells (dated by TCRdb to about 2019). Overall study outcomes, separate from this receptor: TRB CDR3s from CXCR3-positive naive cells showed higher hydrophobicity (lower Kidera factor 4), lower energy, and higher strength and volume indices than CXCR3-negative naive cells.

These receptors have no identified antigens. Reads for this sample came from a NextSeq 550. The Human TCR Profiling Kit (MiLaboratory) was used to make UMI-labeled 5' RACE TRB cDNA libraries. TCRdb reprocessed the reads and assigns one entry to each CDR3 protein sequence, leaving out DNA. The sample's clone listing holds 5,700 or so distinct CDR3 sequences. In total, the top ten clones hold more than 1.5% of the sample. The sample consisted of naive CXCR3+ CD8+ T cells from blood. Interpreted using the paper, the cell subset or site label stands for: CD45RO-CCR7+CD27+CD95- naive CD8+ T cells expressing CXCR3 (TNR3+). The receptors come from a human donor in good health. Some clones in this sample may be carry-over from other donors' samples.

The chain combines TRBV20-1 with TRBJ1-1. Germline-derived CDR1 and CDR2 are DFQATT and SNEGSKA (reference sequence). The CDR3 is 15 amino acids. CDR3 loop: CSARVRGGAGTEAFF.

V usage is TRBV3-1 and J usage is TRBJ2-1; TCRdb indicates TRBD2, and absent DNA this call remains unverified. CDR3 length equals 13 residues. In germline, CDR1 is LGHDT, CDR2 YNNKEL (reference sequence). CDR3 amino acids: CASSQDPSGKQFF.

According to its frequency, this clonotype is medium-sized (0.01 to 0.1%). The chain joins TRBV7-2 to TRBJ1-2; TCRdb names TRBD1, which stays unverified in the absence of DNA. This CDR3 has 16 residues. CDR1 SGHTA and CDR2 FQGNSA come from the germline V gene. CDR3 sequence reads: CASSSPTGLFLLGYTF.

The chain uses TRBV11-2 and TRBJ2-7; the D gene TCRdb calls, TRBD2, cannot be checked with no DNA. This CDR3 comprises 18 residues. Germline lookup yields CDR1 SGHAT and CDR2 FQNNGV. The CDR3 sequence: CASSPSPLQLAPGNEQYF. The variable domain in full, completed from reference TRBV11-2 and TRBJ2-7, reads EAGVAQSPRYKIIEKRQSVAFWCNPISGHATLYWYQQILGQGPKLLIQFQNNGVVDDSQLPKDRFSAERLKGVDSTLKIQPAKLEDSAVYLCASSPSPLQLAPGNEQYFGPGTRLTVT.

This clonotype is called medium-sized based on its frequency. V and J are TRBV7-9 and TRBJ2-3. This CDR3 spans 11 amino acids. CDR1 SEHNR and CDR2 FQNEAQ come from the germline V gene (reference sequence). CDR3: CASSFRDTQYF.

The chain uses TRBV29-1 and TRBJ1-4; TCRdb reports TRBD1, a call that lacks DNA to check it against. Germline V lookup: CDR1 SQVTM, CDR2 ANQGSEA. The CDR3 sequence is 13 residues long. The CDR3 sequence: CSVTRDPNEKLFF.

This chain uses TRBV6-2 or TRBV6-3 with TRBJ2-7. Per the germline V gene, CDR1 is MNHEY and CDR2 is SVGEGT. This CDR3 comprises 12 residues. This chain's CDR3 is CASSGADYEQYF.

The V call is TRBV12-3 or TRBV12-4, the J call TRBJ1-2. This CDR3 region has 14 residues. The CDR3 loop is CASSATGGPYGYTF.

CDR3 loop: CASSYLLQGRQETQYF. The chain carries TRBV6-2 or TRBV6-3 and TRBJ2-5; the TRBD1 assignment by TCRdb is unverifiable without DNA. CDR1 MNHEY and CDR2 SVGEGT come from the germline V gene. The CDR3 has 16 residues.

This CDR3 is CASSMGTMLNTEAFF. V gene TRBV5-1 combines with J gene TRBJ1-1. Germline values: CDR1 SGHRS, CDR2 YFSETQ. This CDR3 has 15 residues.

The chain couples TRBV12-3 or TRBV12-4 to TRBJ2-7; lacking DNA, the TRBD1 call made by TCRdb goes unchecked. The CDR3 consists of 14 residues. This CDR3 reads CASSHGTAPYEQYF.

This clonotype ranks as medium-sized in terms of frequency. J is TRBJ2-1 and V is TRBV29-1. The CDR3 length is 11 residues. Germline V CDR1 and CDR2: SQVTM, ANQGSEA. The chain's CDR3 is CSVDTVEEQFF.

This chain joins TRBV5-1 and TRBJ1-5; TCRdb names TRBD1, which stays unverified in the absence of DNA. This CDR3 region has 14 residues. From germline, CDR1 is SGHRS and CDR2 YFSETQ. The CDR3 region is CASSLASGAQPQHF. Full variable domain (missing parts from reference TRBV5-1 and TRBJ1-5): KAGVTQTPRYLIKTRGQQVTLSCSPISGHRSVSWYQQTPGQGLQFLFEYFSETQRNKGNFPGRFSGRQFSNSRSEMNVSTLELGDSALYLCASSLASGAQPQHFGDGTRLSIL.

The V gene is TRBV6-2 or TRBV6-3, the J gene TRBJ2-3; as DNA is missing, the TRBD1 call by TCRdb cannot be tested. This CDR3 contains 15 residues. CDR1 is MNHEY, CDR2 SVGEGT, per germline. The CDR3: CASSVDGTGPDTQYF.

The chain recombines TRBV5-6 with TRBJ1-2; there is no DNA to check the TCRdb D call of TRBD1. There are 16 residues in the CDR3. Germline values: CDR1 SGHDT, CDR2 YYEEEE. CDR3 amino acids: CASSLTTGEYNYGYTF. The full variable domain, in which reference TRBV5-6 and TRBJ1-2 provide the parts outside the CDR3, is DAGVTQSPTHLIKTRGQQVTLRCSPKSGHDTVSWYQQALGQGPQFIFQYYEEEERQRGNFPDRFSGHQFPNYSSELNVNALLLGDSALYLCASSLTTGEYNYGYTFGSGTRLTVV.

The rearrangement uses TRBV13 and TRBJ2-5. This CDR3 is built from 14 residues. The germline CDR1 and CDR2 sequences are PRHDT and FYEKMQ (reference sequence). CDR3 sequence reads: CASSSRSASETQYF.

This clonotype counts as medium-sized by frequency. The chain uses TRBV24-1 and TRBJ2-5; checking the TCRdb D call of TRBD1 is not possible without DNA. Germline CDR1 reads KGHDR; CDR2 reads SFDVKD. The CDR3 covers 16 residues. This CDR3 is CATSGGQGWRQETQYF.

V is TRBV15 and J is TRBJ1-5. This CDR3 has 13 amino acids. The germline V gene encodes CDR1 LNHNV and CDR2 YYDKDF (reference sequence). The CDR3: CATSRDSGQPQHF.

The chain joins TRBV19 to TRBJ1-1. Looked up from germline, CDR1 is LNHDA and CDR2 is SQIVND (reference sequence). The CDR3 sequence is 14 residues long. The CDR3 spells CASIKGSSNTEAFF.

Measured by frequency, this clonotype is medium-sized. This sequence joins TRBV4-1 and TRBJ2-2. The CDR3 loop spans 13 amino acids. Germline V gene data show CDR1 as MGHRA and CDR2 as YSYEKL. CDR3 residues: CASSQLLSGELFF.

V and J are TRBV13 and TRBJ1-2. Germline V gene lookup returns CDR1 PRHDT and CDR2 FYEKMQ (reference sequence). The length of the CDR3 is 16 residues. CDR3 amino acids: CASSSRMDPGEGGYTF.

This clonotype shows up as medium-sized by frequency. This chain links TRBV5-5 with TRBJ1-5; the TRBD1 assignment by TCRdb is unverifiable without DNA. The germline gives CDR1 SGHKS, CDR2 YYEKEE (reference sequence). The CDR3 sequence is 15 residues long. The CDR3 spells CASSPTGTSNQPQHF.

This chain uses TRBV20-1 with TRBJ1-2; checking the TCRdb D call of TRBD1 is not possible without DNA. Germline V gene sequence: CDR1 DFQATT, CDR2 SNEGSKA (reference sequence). The CDR3 loop spans 17 amino acids. The CDR3 loop is CSAREGDRGLVPYGYTF.

The chain couples TRBV6-5 to TRBJ2-1; TCRdb picks TRBD1, but there is no DNA to check that call. The CDR3 is made up of 16 amino acids. Germline CDR1 is MNHEY and CDR2 is SVGAGI. The CDR3 sequence is CASSYSFRGGYNEQFF.

This clonotype shows up as medium-sized by frequency. CDR3 in amino acids: CAISEELAGGETQYF. The genes are TRBV10-3 and TRBJ2-5; without DNA, the TCRdb call of TRBD2 cannot be checked. Germline-derived CDR1 and CDR2 are ENHRY and SYGVKD. The CDR3 runs to 15 residues.

This clonotype is identified as medium-sized from frequency. The chain employs TRBV5-1 and TRBJ2-3; checking the TCRdb D call of TRBD2 is not possible without DNA. This CDR3 has 17 amino acids. Germline CDR1 is SGHRS and CDR2 is YFSETQ. The CDR3 region is CASSLGLAGVGTDTQYF.

This chain uses TRBV7-9 with TRBJ1-1. CDR1 is SEHNR and CDR2 is FQNEAQ in the germline V gene (reference sequence). The CDR3 sequence is 16 residues long. CDR3: CASSRTRDGPSSEAFF.

By frequency, this clonotype is medium-sized. CDR3: CASSQAQGVLDEQYF. The genes are TRBV4-1 and TRBJ2-7; the D call of TRBD1 rests on TCRdb alone, since no DNA is present to check it. Germline V lookup: CDR1 MGHRA, CDR2 YSYEKL. This CDR3 has 15 residues.

The chain couples TRBV29-1 to TRBJ2-1; the D call from TCRdb, TRBD1, cannot be confirmed without DNA. The length of the CDR3 is 15 residues. CDR1 SQVTM and CDR2 ANQGSEA come from the germline V gene. Here the CDR3 reads CSVEGEGQGYNEQFF.

This CDR3 reads CASTQGSWLNTEAFF. J is TRBJ1-1 and V is TRBV6-5; with no DNA, the TCRdb D assignment of TRBD1 cannot be verified. In germline, CDR1 is MNHEY, CDR2 SVGAGI. This CDR3 has 15 residues.